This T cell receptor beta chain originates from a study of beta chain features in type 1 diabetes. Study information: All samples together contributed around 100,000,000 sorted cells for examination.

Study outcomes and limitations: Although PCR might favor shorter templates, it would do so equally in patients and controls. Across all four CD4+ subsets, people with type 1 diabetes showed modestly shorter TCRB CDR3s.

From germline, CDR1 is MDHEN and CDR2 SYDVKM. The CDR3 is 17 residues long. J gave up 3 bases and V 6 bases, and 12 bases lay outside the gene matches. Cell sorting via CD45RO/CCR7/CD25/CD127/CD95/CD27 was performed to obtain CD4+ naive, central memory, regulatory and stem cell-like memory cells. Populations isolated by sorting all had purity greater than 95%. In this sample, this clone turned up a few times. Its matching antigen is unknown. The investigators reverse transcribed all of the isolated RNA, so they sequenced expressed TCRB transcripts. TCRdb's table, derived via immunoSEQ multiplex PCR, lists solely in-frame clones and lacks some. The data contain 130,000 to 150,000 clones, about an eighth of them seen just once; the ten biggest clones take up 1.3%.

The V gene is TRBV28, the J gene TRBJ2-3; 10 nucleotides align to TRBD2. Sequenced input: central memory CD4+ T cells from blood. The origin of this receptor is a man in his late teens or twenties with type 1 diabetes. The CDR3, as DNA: TGTGCCAGCAGCTCGGCTCTAGCGGGGGCCGGGACAGATACGCAGTATTTT. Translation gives CASSSALAGAGTDTQYF. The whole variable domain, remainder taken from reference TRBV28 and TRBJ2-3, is DVKVTQSSRYLVKRTGEKVFLECVQDMDHENMFWYRQDPGLGLRLIYFSYDVKMKEKGDIPEGYSVSREKKERFSLILESASTNQTSMYLCASSSALAGAGTDTQYFGPGTRLTVL.